The 20 T cell receptor beta chains given below trace back to one sample, sequenced in a study of T cell clonotyping in hematopoietic cell transplantation. TCRdb keeps only in-frame clones here, not all; method: immunoSEQ multiplex PCR. The sample shows over 9,500 clones, approximately 90% of them seen only once. The sequencing input was peripheral blood mononuclear cells. Receptors were obtained from a woman aged 50 to 60 in good health. Some clones in this sample may be carry-over from other donors' samples.

This clone occurred once. The chain uses TRBV7-8 and TRBJ2-1, with a possible D match to TRBD2 (6 bases). The CDR3 has 16 residues. Germline V CDR1 and CDR2: SGHVS, FQNEAQ. V was cut by 4 bases and J by 0 bases, with 13 bases left in between. The CDR3 here is CASSWTGRGSYNEQFF. As DNA, the CDR3 is TGTGCCAGCAGCTGGACGGGGCGGGGCTCCTACAATGAGCAGTTCTTC. Supplemented by reference TRBV7-8 and TRBJ2-1, the full variable domain reads GAGVSQSPRYKVAKRGQDVALRCDPISGHVSLFWYQQALGQGPEFLTYFQNEAQLDKSGLPSDRFFAERPEGSVSTLKIQRTQQEDSAVYLCASSWTGRGSYNEQFFGPGTRLTVL.

The CDR3 sequence is CASSLDPAVYVLTF. CDR3 DNA sequence: TGTGCCAGCAGCTTAGACCCTGCGGTCTACGTCCTGACTTTC. This chain joins TRBV7-9 and TRBJ2-6; D not resolved. V lost 1 base to trimming and J lost 11 bases, with 12 bases between them. Germline CDR1 reads SEHNR; CDR2 reads FQNEAQ (reference sequence). The CDR3 covers 14 residues. The complete variable domain, with remaining parts taken from reference TRBV7-9 and TRBJ2-6, reads DTGVSQNPRHKITKRGQNVTFRCDPISEHNRLYWYRQTLGQGPEFLTYFQNEAQLEKSRLLSDRFSAERPKGSFSTLEIQRTEQGDSAMYLCASSLDPAVYVLTFGAGSRLTVL.

The J gene is TRBJ2-1, the V gene TRBV6-6, with unresolved D. V was trimmed by 8 bases and J by 4 bases, leaving 12 bases between them. The germline CDR1 and CDR2 sequences are MNHNY and SVGAGI (reference sequence). The CDR3 length is 13 residues. The CDR3 here is CASDENPYNEQFF. CDR3 coding DNA: TGTGCCAGCGACGAGAACCCATACAATGAGCAGTTCTTC.

This chain links TRBV5-6 with TRBJ2-2, with 9 positions matching TRBD2. This CDR3 contains 16 residues. Trimming removed 3 bases from V and 4 bases from J; junction bases left unmatched: 7. Germline values: CDR1 SGHDT, CDR2 YYEEEE. CDR3 sequence reads: CASSWAGGGATGELFF. The CDR3 DNA reads TGTGCCAGCAGCTGGGCCGGCGGGGGGGCCACCGGGGAGCTGTTTTTT.

CDR3 nucleotides: TGTGCCAGCAGCCCCGGACAGGGAGAGACCCAGTACTTC. This sequence encodes CASSPGQGETQYF. The V and J genes are TRBV7-3 and TRBJ2-5, with 8 bases identical to TRBD1. V was pared by 5 bases and J by 4 bases, with 3 bases of the junction left unmatched. Germline V CDR1 and CDR2: SGHTA, FQGTGA. The CDR3 spans 13 residues.

This chain joins TRBV27 and TRBJ1-1; D unresolved. Between the trimmed V and J ends, which lost 8 bases and 1 base, there was a span of 11 bases. This CDR3 has 13 residues. Germline CDR1 reads MNHEY; CDR2 reads SMNVEV (reference sequence). The CDR3 coding sequence is TGTGCCAGCGTTACCAATACGAACACTGAAGCTTTCTTT. Translation: CASVTNTNTEAFF.

The chain carries TRBV5-6 and TRBJ2-7, with a tentative D call TRBD2 (5 bases). CDR3 length: 12 amino acids. CDR1 is SGHDT and CDR2 is YYEEEE in the germline V gene. Trimming took 4 bases from V and 2 from J, leaving 7 bases between them. As DNA, the CDR3 is TGTGCCAGCAGCCGAGGGACCTACGAGCAGTACTTC. Protein: CASSRGTYEQYF.

CDR3 bases: TGTGCCAGCGCCTTTGGGCAGGGGAATTCACCCCTCCACTTT. It specifies CASAFGQGNSPLHF. This chain links TRBV13 with TRBJ1-6; D possibly corresponds to TRBD1 (6 bases). V was cut by 8 bases and J by 7 bases, with 15 bases left in between. CDR1 and CDR2 (germline): PRHDT, FYEKMQ (reference sequence). The length of the CDR3 is 14 residues.

The chain links TRBV28 to TRBJ2-7; D is possibly TRBD1 (6 bases). The germline V and J ends were trimmed by 7 bases and 2 bases, with 12 bases remaining between them. The CDR3 spans 13 residues. CDR1 is MDHEN, CDR2 SYDVKM, per germline. As DNA, the CDR3 is TGTGCCAGCATCGGGACACCAACCTACGAGCAGTACTTC. This gives the protein CASIGTPTYEQYF.

The V gene is TRBV6-5, the J gene TRBJ2-7; tentatively, D is TRBD2 (5 bases). CDR3 length equals 11 residues. Germline lookup yields CDR1 MNHEY and CDR2 SVGAGI. Between the trimmed V and J ends, which lost 5 bases and 3 bases, there was a span of 5 bases. In DNA form, the CDR3 reads TGTGCCAGCAGTCGGGGCTACGAGCAGTACTTC. Translated, it gives CASSRGYEQYF.

The rearrangement links TRBV10-3 to TRBJ2-3; no firm D call. V was cut by 4 bases and J by 5 bases, with 4 bases left in between. Per the germline V gene, CDR1 is ENHRY and CDR2 is SYGVKD. The CDR3 loop spans 11 amino acids. The CDR3 is CAISGKDTQYF. The CDR3 coding sequence is TGTGCCATCAGTGGGAAAGATACGCAGTATTTT.

The chain links TRBV7-2 to TRBJ2-7; tentatively, D is TRBD1 or TRBD2 (6 bases each). Per the germline V gene, CDR1 is SGHTA and CDR2 is FQGNSA. Deletions cut 2 bases from V and 1 base from J, with 9 bases between. CDR3 length equals 14 residues. CDR3 amino acids: CASSLKGGSYEQYF. In nucleotides, the CDR3 is TGTGCCAGCAGCTTAAAGGGGGGATCCTACGAGCAGTACTTC.

The chain is built from TRBV30 and TRBJ1-5; 10 nucleotides line up with TRBD1. The CDR3 extends over 15 amino acids. Germline V gene lookup returns CDR1 GTSNPN and CDR2 SVGIG (reference sequence). V shed 2 bases, J shed 0 bases, and the junction held 1 base outside the gene matches. The CDR3 DNA is TGTGCCTGGAGTCGGACAGGGGGTAGCAATCAGCCCCAGCATTTT. This sequence encodes CAWSRTGGSNQPQHF.

This chain's CDR3 is CASSPRPSGGALQYF. CDR3 DNA sequence: TGTGCCAGCAGCCCCCGCCCTAGCGGGGGGGCCCTGCAGTATTTT. The gene calls are TRBV27 and TRBJ2-3, with 12 bases that match TRBD2. From germline, CDR1 is MNHEY and CDR2 SMNVEV (reference sequence). V lost 6 bases and J lost 11; bases outside the gene matches: 12. The CDR3 length is 15 residues.

V gene TRBV5-1 combines with J gene TRBJ2-7, with TRBD2 as a possible D gene (5 bases). Trimming removed 5 bases from V and 4 bases from J, with 10 bases in between. The CDR3 extends over 12 amino acids. Per the germline V gene, CDR1 is SGHRS and CDR2 is YFSETQ. The CDR3: CASRGEGYEQYF. The CDR3 nucleotides read TGCGCCAGCAGGGGAGAGGGATACGAGCAGTACTTC.

The chain combines TRBV5-6 with TRBJ1-1; a possible D gene is TRBD1 (5 bases). V was shortened by 0 bases and J by 1 base, with 7 bases between the two germline ends. Germline assignment: CDR1 SGHDT and CDR2 YYEEEE. The length of the CDR3 is 14 residues. The CDR3 sequence is CASSLAGANTEAFF. CDR3 nucleotides: TGTGCCAGCAGCTTGGCTGGGGCGAACACTGAAGCTTTCTTT.

This clone was seen only a few times. The V and J genes are TRBV7-9 and TRBJ2-7, with 9 bases fitting TRBD1. The CDR3 is 16 amino acids. V trimming: 4 bases; J trimming: 3 bases; junction bases outside the gene matches: 10. In germline, CDR1 is SEHNR, CDR2 FQNEAQ (reference sequence). CDR3 sequence reads: CASSSAGTGSVYEQYF. The CDR3 DNA reads TGTGCCAGCAGCTCAGCCGGGACAGGGAGCGTCTACGAGCAGTACTTC.

The genes are TRBV6-6 and TRBJ2-7, with 7 bases lining up with TRBD1. V was clipped by 8 bases and J by 3 bases; unmatched bases: 10. Germline V CDR1 and CDR2: MNHNY, SVGAGI (reference sequence). The CDR3 covers 14 residues. CDR3 in DNA: TGTGCCAGCCTCCCCGGGACAGTAGTCTACGAGCAGTACTTC. As protein: CASLPGTVVYEQYF.

This chain links TRBV2 with TRBJ1-2; D unclear. There are 13 residues in the CDR3. The V gene's germline CDR1 is SNHLY and CDR2 FYNNEI. V was shortened by 4 bases and J by 6 bases, with 12 bases between the two germline ends. The CDR3 DNA follows: TGTGCCAGCAGTGGTGAAGGGAAGGATGGCTACACCTTC. Translation gives CASSGEGKDGYTF.

This sequence joins TRBV28 and TRBJ2-2; D remains ambiguous. Germline V gene sequence: CDR1 MDHEN, CDR2 SYDVKM. The V gene lost 7 bases and the J gene lost 2 bases, with 14 bases spanning the gap. The CDR3 totals 15 residues. CDR3 loop: CASIVSGVNTGELFF. Written as DNA, the CDR3 is TGTGCCAGCATCGTTTCTGGGGTCAACACCGGGGAGCTGTTTTTT.